This TCR beta chain was sequenced during a study of blood T cell repertoires in COVID-19. The wider study: COVID-19 samples, acute and convalescent, were from the United States, Italy and Spain. In each case, the material was cDNA or gDNA derived from T cells, B-cell-depleted T cells, or PBMCs.

As processed by the authors: Amplifying reference gene primers gave estimates of nucleated cell counts. Only in-frame clones appear in the TCRdb table, and some are missing; sequencing was by immunoSEQ multiplex PCR. V, J and clone size derive from that table, while D and trimming were established from the DNA sequence. The sample consists of about 190,000 clones, approximately 90% of them appearing once. This clonotype was sampled from a man in his sixties with active or convalescent COVID-19. Source material: peripheral blood.

CDR3 amino acids: CASSSRGSGANVLTF. As DNA, the CDR3 is TGTGCCAGCAGCTCCAGGGGCTCTGGGGCCAACGTCCTGACTTTC. The rearrangement joins TRBV5-4 to TRBJ2-6; possible D gene TRBD1, 6 bases. The CDR3 sequence is 15 residues long. The germline CDR1 and CDR2 sequences are SGHNT and YYREEE (reference sequence). Trimming cost V 3 bases and J 0 bases, with 7 bases left between them.